This record covers a single TCR beta chain. These data are taken from a study of shared clonotypes between healthy human individuals. This CDR3 spans 13 amino acids. Germline V lookup: CDR1 SGHDT, CDR2 YYEEEE. V lost 2 bases to trimming and J lost 11 bases; unmatched junction nucleotides: 8. Profiling relied on immunoSEQ multiplex PCR, and the TCRdb table lists in-frame clones only, not all of them. The sample carries about 480,000 clones, around 79% recorded once. This receptor was obtained from a middle-aged woman in good health. Some clones in this sample may be carry-over from other donors' samples. The chain employs TRBV5-6 and TRBJ1-1, with 8 nucleotides matching TRBD1. The sequenced sample was PBMCs. DNA for the CDR3: TGTGCCAGCAGCTTACTGCCAGGGGGCCTCGCTTTCTTT. It translates to CASSLLPGGLAFF.